This TCR beta chain is drawn from a study of CD8+CD57+ T cells in acquired aplastic anemia. Study in general: When averaged, DNA from sorted CD4+ and CD8+ cells came to 2.5 to 3.5 ug. Healthy donors gave 11 million or so reads on average for CD4+ cells.

Study-level results: Sharing between patients and controls was observed for 25 to 30 CD8+ CDR3 sequences. Any difference that existed in CD8+ Simpson's diversity between patients and controls was not significant.

This clonotype appeared many times. Its antigen remains unknown. Both TCR beta VDJ combination and CDR3 sequence profiling were carried out. Genomic DNA was the template for this profiling. TCRdb used MiXCR to reprocess the reads, holding one entry per CDR3 protein. The repertoire has 150,000 to 200,000 distinct CDR3 sequences, 35% to 55% of them found once; the top ten carry 1.1%. Per germline, CDR1 SGHRS and CDR2 YFSETQ. V was cut by 0 bases and J by 14 bases, with 9 bases left in between. The CDR3 is 12 residues long. The V call is TRBV5-1, the J call TRBJ1-6; D ambiguous. Sequencing was carried out using sorted CD4+, CD8+, or CD8+CD57+ T cells (not recorded which) from PBMCs. This sequence originates from a human donor in good health. In nucleotides, the CDR3 is TGCGCCAGCAGCTTGGACCGGCAGTCCCTCCACTTT. It encodes CASSLDRQSLHF.